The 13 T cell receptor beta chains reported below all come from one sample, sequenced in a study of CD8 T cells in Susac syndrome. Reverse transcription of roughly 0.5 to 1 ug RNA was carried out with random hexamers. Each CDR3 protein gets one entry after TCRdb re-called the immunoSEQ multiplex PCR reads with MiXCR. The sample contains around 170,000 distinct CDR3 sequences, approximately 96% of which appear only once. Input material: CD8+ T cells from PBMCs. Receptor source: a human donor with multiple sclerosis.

The CDR3 loop is CASTLGNEQFF. CDR3 nucleotide sequence: TGTGCCAGCACCTTGGGCAATGAGCAGTTCTTC. This chain uses TRBV12-3 or TRBV12-4 with TRBJ2-1; D is ambiguous. This CDR3 region has 11 residues. Trimming removed 7 bases from V and 6 bases from J, with 7 bases in between.

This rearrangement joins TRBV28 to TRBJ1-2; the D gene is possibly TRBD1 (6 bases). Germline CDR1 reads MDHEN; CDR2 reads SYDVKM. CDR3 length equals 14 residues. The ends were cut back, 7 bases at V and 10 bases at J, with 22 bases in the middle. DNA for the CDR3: TGTGCCAGCACCCCATCGGCAGGGGAGGTCGCCTACACCTTC. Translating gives CASTPSAGEVAYTF.

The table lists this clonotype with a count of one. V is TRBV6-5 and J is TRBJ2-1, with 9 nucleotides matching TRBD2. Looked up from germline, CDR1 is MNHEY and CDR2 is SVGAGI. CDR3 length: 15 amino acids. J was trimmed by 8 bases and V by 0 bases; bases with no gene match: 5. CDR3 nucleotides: TGTGCCAGCAGTTACTCGCGGGAGGGAAGGCATGAGCAGTTCTTC. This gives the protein CASSYSREGRHEQFF.

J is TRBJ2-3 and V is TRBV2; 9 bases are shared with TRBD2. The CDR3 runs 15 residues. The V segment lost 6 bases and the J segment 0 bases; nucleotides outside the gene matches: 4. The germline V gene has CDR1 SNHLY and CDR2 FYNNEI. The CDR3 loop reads CASRSTSGSTDTQYF. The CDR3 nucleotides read TGTGCCAGCAGATCGACTAGCGGTAGCACAGATACGCAGTATTTT.

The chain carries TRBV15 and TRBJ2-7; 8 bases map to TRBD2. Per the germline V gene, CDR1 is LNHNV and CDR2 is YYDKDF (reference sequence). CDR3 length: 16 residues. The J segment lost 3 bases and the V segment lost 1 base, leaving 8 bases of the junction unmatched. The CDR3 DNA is TGTGCCACCAGCAGAGCTCCACTAGCGGATCACTACGAGCAGTACTTC. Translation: CATSRAPLADHYEQYF.

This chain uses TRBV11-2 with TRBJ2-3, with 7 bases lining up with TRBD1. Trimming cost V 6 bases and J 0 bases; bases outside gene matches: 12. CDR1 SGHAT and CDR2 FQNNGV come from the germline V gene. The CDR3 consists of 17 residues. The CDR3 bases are TGTGCCAGCAGGTCAAATCCCAGGGGGTTCAGCACAGATACGCAGTATTTT. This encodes CASRSNPRGFSTDTQYF.

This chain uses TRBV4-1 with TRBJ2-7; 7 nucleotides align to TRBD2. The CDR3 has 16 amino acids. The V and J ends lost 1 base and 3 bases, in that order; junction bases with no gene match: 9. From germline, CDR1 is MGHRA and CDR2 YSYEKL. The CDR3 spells CASSQVWREKDYEQYF. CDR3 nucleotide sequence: TGCGCCAGCAGCCAAGTTTGGCGGGAGAAGGACTACGAGCAGTACTTC.

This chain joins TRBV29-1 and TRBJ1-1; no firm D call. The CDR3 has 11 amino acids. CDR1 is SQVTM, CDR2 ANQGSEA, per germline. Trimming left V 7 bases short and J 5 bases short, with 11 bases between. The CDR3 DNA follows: TGCAGCGCTGGGCTGGGTACTGAAGCTTTCTTT. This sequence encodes CSAGLGTEAFF.

This CDR3 reads CSASPSYGFEQYF. The CDR3 region has the DNA TGCAGTGCTAGCCCCAGTTACGGCTTCGAGCAGTACTTC. The chain is built from TRBV20-1 and TRBJ2-7; D unresolved. V was pared by 3 bases and J by 6 bases, with 15 bases between. CDR1 is DFQATT and CDR2 is SNEGSKA in the germline V gene (reference sequence). The CDR3 is made up of 13 amino acids.

CDR3 sequence (DNA): TGTGCCACCACGCCACAGGCCCGGGGTACTGAAGCTTTCTTT. Translated: CATTPQARGTEAFF. The chain uses TRBV7-9 and TRBJ1-1; possible D gene TRBD1, 5 bases. V was shortened by 10 bases and J by 5 bases, with 20 bases between the two germline ends. The CDR3 runs to 14 residues. CDR1 and CDR2 (germline): SEHNR, FQNEAQ (reference sequence). Looking up the rest from reference TRBV7-9 and TRBJ1-1 gives the full variable domain: DTGVSQNPRHKITKRGQNVTFRCDPISEHNRLYWYRQTLGQGPEFLTYFQNEAQLEKSRLLSDRFSAERPKGSFSTLEIQRTEQGDSAMYLCATTPQARGTEAFFGQGTRLTVV.

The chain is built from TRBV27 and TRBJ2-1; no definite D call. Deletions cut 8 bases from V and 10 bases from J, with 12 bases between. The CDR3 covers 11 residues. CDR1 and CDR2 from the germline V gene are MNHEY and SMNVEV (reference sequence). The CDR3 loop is CASGPPHEQFF. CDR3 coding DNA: TGTGCCAGCGGACCCCCGCACGAGCAGTTCTTC.

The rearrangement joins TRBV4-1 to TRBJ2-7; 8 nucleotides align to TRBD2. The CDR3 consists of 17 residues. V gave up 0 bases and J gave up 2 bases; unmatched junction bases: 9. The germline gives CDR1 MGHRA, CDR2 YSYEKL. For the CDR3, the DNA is TGCGCCAGCAGCCAAGATGCCCCGGGACTAGGTACCTACGAGCAGTACTTC. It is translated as CASSQDAPGLGTYEQYF.

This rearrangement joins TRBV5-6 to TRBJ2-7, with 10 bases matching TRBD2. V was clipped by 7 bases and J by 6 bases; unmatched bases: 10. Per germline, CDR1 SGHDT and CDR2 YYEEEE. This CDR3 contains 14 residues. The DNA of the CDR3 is TGTGCCAGCGAAGCGACTAGCGGGTATGCCGAGCAGTACTTC. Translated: CASEATSGYAEQYF.